A selection of T cell receptor beta chains follows, all from one sample in a study of T cell responses to AZD1222 COVID-19 vaccine. Profiling relied on immunoSEQ multiplex PCR, and the TCRdb table lists in-frame clones only, not all of them. Found here are under 60,000 clones, about 91% of them singletons; the top ten hold roughly 5.2%. The sequenced sample was peripheral blood, obtained 28 days after the second AZD1222 dose. The receptors shown here come from an adult who received the AZD1222 COVID-19 vaccine. Both conserved end residues are part of each CDR3. The D gene is left open where the match is weak. Rows may omit the clone size; those that give it use once, few, many or a size class.

clone_size | d_call | j_call | cdr3_length | v_call | cdr3_nt | cdr3_aa
. | . | TRBJ1-5 | 12 | TRBV21-1 | TGTGCCAGCAGCAAAGAAGTTCAGCCCCAGCATTTT | CASSKEVQPQHF
. | TRBD1 | TRBJ1-5 | 12 | TRBV12-3/TRBV12-4 | TGTGCCAGCAGCGACAGGGATCAGCCCCAGCATTTT | CASSDRDQPQHF
. | TRBD2 | TRBJ2-2 | 15 | TRBV27 | TGTGCCAGCAGTCCTCCCGGGACTACCGATGGGGAGCTGTTTTTT | CASSPPGTTDGELFF
. | TRBD1 | TRBJ1-2 | 15 | TRBV9 | TGTGCCAGCAGCGCGGGGGACAGGGGTCACTATGGCTACACCTTC | CASSAGDRGHYGYTF
. | . | TRBJ2-1 | 14 | TRBV6-5 | TGTGCCAGCAGCAACTCCGGGGCTCAAAGAGAGCAGTTCTTC | CASSNSGAQREQFF
. | . | TRBJ2-5 | 15 | TRBV18 | TGTGCCAGCTCAGCAGGGACCGACGTCCAAGAGACCCAGTACTTC | CASSAGTDVQETQYF
. | . | TRBJ2-1 | 15 | TRBV7-6 | TGTGCCAGCAGCTTAGATAGATACACCTACAATGAGCAGTTCTTC | CASSLDRYTYNEQFF
. | TRBD1 | TRBJ2-7 | 14 | TRBV5-1 | TGCGCCAGCAGCTCGGGACAGGGGGCCCGCGAGCAGTACTTC | CASSSGQGAREQYF
. | . | TRBJ1-1 | 14 | TRBV6-5 | TGTGCCAGCAGTTACAGGGCTGAGTACACTGAAGCTTTCTTT | CASSYRAEYTEAFF
. | . | TRBJ2-7 | 14 | TRBV7-9 | TGTGCCAGCAGCTCCGCACAGGGTTTTCGCGAGCAGTACTTC | CASSSAQGFREQYF
. | . | TRBJ1-1 | 14 | TRBV24-1 | TGTGCCACCAGTGATCGCAGGGCAGGGACTGAAGCTTTCTTT | CATSDRRAGTEAFF
. | . | TRBJ1-2 | 14 | TRBV4-2 | TGTGCCAGCAGCCAACCTCAACAGCACTATGGCTACACCTTC | CASSQPQQHYGYTF
. | TRBD2 | TRBJ2-7 | 14 | TRBV19 | TGTGCCAGTAGTATTGGTAGCGGGGGGATGCGGCAGTACTTC | CASSIGSGGMRQYF
few | TRBD1 | TRBJ2-2 | 15 | TRBV7-2 | TGTGCCAGCAGCCTAGGACAGGGAAACACCGGGGAGCTGTTTTTT | CASSLGQGNTGELFF
. | TRBD1 | TRBJ2-7 | 14 | TRBV2 | TGTGCCAGCAGACCGGGACAGGCCACCTACGAGCAGTACTTC | CASRPGQATYEQYF
. | TRBD2 | TRBJ2-7 | 15 | TRBV2 | TGTGCCAGCAGAGGGACTAGCGGGGGGGACTACGAGCAGTACTTC | CASRGTSGGDYEQYF
. | . | TRBJ2-1 | 14 | TRBV6-6 | TGTGCCAGCAGTTACTCCCTGGAATACAATGAGCAGTTCTTC | CASSYSLEYNEQFF
. | . | TRBJ2-3 | 15 | TRBV6-4 | TGTGCCAGCAGTGAGAGGGGGGGGGAGACAGATACGCAGTATTTT | CASSERGGETDTQYF
. | . | TRBJ2-1 | 12 | TRBV19 | TGTGCCAGTAGTATTAACTACAATGAGCAGTTCTTC | CASSINYNEQFF
. | . | TRBJ1-5 | 14 | TRBV18 | TGTGCCAGCTCACCATCGACAAACTATCAGCCCCAGCATTTT | CASSPSTNYQPQHF
. | . | TRBJ2-7 | 15 | TRBV12-2 | TGTGCAAGTCGCTTAGGTCTACCGGGACTAGCGCCACGGTACTTC | CASRLGLPGLAPRYF
. | . | TRBJ1-1 | 14 | TRBV24-1 | TGTGCCACCAGTGATACCCAGAGGAGCACTGAAGCTTTCTTT | CATSDTQRSTEAFF
. | . | TRBJ1-5 | 14 | TRBV24-1 | TGTGCCACCAGGGGTCCGGGGAGCAATCAGCCCCAGCATTTT | CATRGPGSNQPQHF
. | . | TRBJ1-3 | 17 | TRBV27 | TGTGCCAGCAGTGCCTACACAGGGCGCGGAGGTGGAAACACCATATATTTT | CASSAYTGRGGGNTIYF
. | TRBD1 | TRBJ2-7 | 17 | TRBV7-2 | TGTGCCAGCAGCGCCGGACAGGGTAAACCCGGCGCCTACGAGCAGTACTTC | CASSAGQGKPGAYEQYF
. | . | TRBJ2-1 | 14 | TRBV6-5 | TGTGCCAGCAGTTACGCCGACAGGGACTGGGAGCAGTTCTTC | CASSYADRDWEQFF
. | TRBD2 | TRBJ2-2 | 15 | TRBV28 | TGTGCCAGCATTCTAAGCGGGAGTTTGGCCGGGGAGCTGTTTTTT | CASILSGSLAGELFF
. | . | TRBJ1-2 | 15 | TRBV18 | TGTGCCAGCTCACAGGGATCGCCCAATTACTATGGCTACACCTTC | CASSQGSPNYYGYTF
. | . | TRBJ2-2 | 12 | TRBV18 | TGTGCCAGCTCATCTTACACCGGGGAGCTGTTTTTT | CASSSYTGELFF
few | TRBD1 | TRBJ2-7 | 15 | TRBV4-1 | TGCGCCAGCAGCCGAGACAGGGGTTCCGTCTACGAGCAGTACTTC | CASSRDRGSVYEQYF
. | . | TRBJ1-4 | 16 | TRBV11-1 | TGTGCCAGCAGCAGCGGGTATCTTGCAACTAATGAAAAACTGTTTTTT | CASSSGYLATNEKLFF
. | TRBD2 | TRBJ2-2 | 15 | TRBV3-1/TRBV3-2 | TGTGCCAGCAGCCCCTCGGGCGGGAGGGCCGGGGAGCTGTTTTTT | CASSPSGGRAGELFF
few | . | TRBJ2-2 | 15 | TRBV6-5 | TGTGCCAGCAGTTCCCTCCGGGACATTTACAGGGAGCTGTTTTTT | CASSSLRDIYRELFF
. | . | TRBJ2-5 | 11 | TRBV27 | TGTGCCAGCAGGAAACAAGAGACCCAGTACTTC | CASRKQETQYF
. | TRBD1 | TRBJ1-1 | 16 | TRBV5-1 | TGCGCCAGCAGCTCAAGTACGCCAGGGGGGAACACTGAAGCTTTCTTT | CASSSSTPGGNTEAFF
. | TRBD2 | TRBJ2-2 | 15 | TRBV11-2 | TGTGCCAGCAGCAGGACTAGCGGAGGCACCGGGGAGCTGTTTTTT | CASSRTSGGTGELFF
. | . | TRBJ2-7 | 14 | TRBV28 | TGTGCCAGCAGCAGACCTGACGGCAGTTACGAGCAGTACTTC | CASSRPDGSYEQYF
. | . | TRBJ1-5 | 17 | TRBV4-1 | TGCGCCAGCAGCCAAGGGTTACCGGGGTTCGGCAATCAGCCCCAGCATTTT | CASSQGLPGFGNQPQHF
. | . | TRBJ2-1 | 15 | TRBV6-1 | TGTGCCAGCAGTGAGTTCTGGTCTACGGGGAATGAGCAGTTCTTC | CASSEFWSTGNEQFF
. | TRBD2 | TRBJ2-1 | 15 | TRBV7-9 | TGTGCCAGGGGAGTAAGCCTAGCGGGAGTGGATGAGCAGTTCTTC | CARGVSLAGVDEQFF
. | TRBD1 | TRBJ1-2 | 16 | TRBV27 | TGTGCCAGCAGTTTACTCCGACAGGGCAAACTTGGTGGCTACACCTTC | CASSLLRQGKLGGYTF
once | . | TRBJ1-1 | 14 | TRBV5-6 | TGTGCCAGCAGCTACCCGGACGACCACGGGGAAGCTTTCTTT | CASSYPDDHGEAFF
once | . | TRBJ1-2 | 13 | TRBV6-5 | TGTGCCAGCAAAGGCAACGCTAACTATGGCTACACCTTC | CASKGNANYGYTF
. | . | TRBJ2-7 | 14 | TRBV5-1 | TGCGCCAGCAGCTTTAACAGGGTCTCCTACGAGCAGTACTTC | CASSFNRVSYEQYF
. | . | TRBJ2-1 | 15 | TRBV18 | TGTGCCAGCAACCCCGGGACTGGATTCTACAATGAGCAGTTCTTC | CASNPGTGFYNEQFF
. | . | TRBJ2-6 | 15 | TRBV9 | TGTGCCAGCAGCGTAGGTGCCGTCGGGGCCAACGTCCTGACTTTC | CASSVGAVGANVLTF
. | . | TRBJ1-3 | 16 | TRBV7-9 | TGTGCCAGCAGCTTAGTCTCGACAGGCTCTGGAAACACCATATATTTT | CASSLVSTGSGNTIYF
. | TRBD1 | TRBJ1-3 | 15 | TRBV6-5 | TGTGCCAGCAGTACGAACAGGGGCTCTGGAAACACCATATATTTT | CASSTNRGSGNTIYF
. | . | TRBJ1-5 | 18 | TRBV30 | TGTGCCTGGAGAAGTGTGACAGCGCCCGGACAGTGGGGTCAGCCCCAGCATTTT | CAWRSVTAPGQWGQPQHF
. | . | TRBJ2-7 | 13 | TRBV5-1 | TGCGCCAGCAGCGAAGGGACCCCCTACGAGCAGTACTTC | CASSEGTPYEQYF
. | . | TRBJ2-3 | 12 | TRBV3-1/TRBV3-2 | TGTGCCAGCAGCCAAGATGTAGATACGCAGTATTTT | CASSQDVDTQYF
. | . | TRBJ1-2 | 14 | TRBV5-1 | TGCGCCAGCAGCTTGGAACAGGGCAAGCATGGCTACACCTTC | CASSLEQGKHGYTF
. | . | TRBJ2-7 | 14 | TRBV6-6 | TGTGCCAGCAGGAACCGACTTGCAACCTACGAGCAGTACTTC | CASRNRLATYEQYF
. | TRBD1 | TRBJ1-6 | 16 | TRBV6-4 | TGTGCCAGCAGGACGGGACAGGGGATAGGTAATTCACCCCTCCACTTT | CASRTGQGIGNSPLHF
. | . | TRBJ1-2 | 15 | TRBV9 | TGTGCCAGCAGCGTAGGTACGGGCCAAATCGGTGGCTACACCTTC | CASSVGTGQIGGYTF
once | TRBD1 | TRBJ2-7 | 15 | TRBV6-5 | TGTGCCAGCAGAGGGGACAGGGGGTTTTCCTACGAGCAGTACTTC | CASRGDRGFSYEQYF
. | TRBD1 | TRBJ2-1 | 12 | TRBV24-1 | TGTGCCACCGCTCAGGGGGCCGGTGAGCAGTTCTTC | CATAQGAGEQFF
. | TRBD2 | TRBJ2-1 | 16 | TRBV19 | TGTGCCACTACCCCTAGCGTCGCTAGCGGGAGGCGTGAGCAGTTCTTC | CATTPSVASGRREQFF
. | TRBD2 | TRBJ2-7 | 14 | TRBV19 | TGTGCCAGTAGTCCCGGACTAGCTGTCGACGAGCAGTACTTC | CASSPGLAVDEQYF
. | TRBD1 | TRBJ1-2 | 12 | TRBV6-5 | TGTGCCAGCAGTCAACCGGGACAGGGCTACACCTTC | CASSQPGQGYTF